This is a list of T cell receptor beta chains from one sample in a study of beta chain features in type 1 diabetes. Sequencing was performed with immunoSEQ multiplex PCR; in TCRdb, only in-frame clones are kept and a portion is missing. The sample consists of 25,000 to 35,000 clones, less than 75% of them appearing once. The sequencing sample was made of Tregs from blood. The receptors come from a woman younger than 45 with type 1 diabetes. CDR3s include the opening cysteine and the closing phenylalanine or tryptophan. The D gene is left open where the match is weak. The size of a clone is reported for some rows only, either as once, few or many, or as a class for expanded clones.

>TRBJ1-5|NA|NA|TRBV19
CASSIDHGSNQPQHF
TGTGCCAGTAGTATAGATCACGGTAGCAATCAGCCCCAGCATTTT
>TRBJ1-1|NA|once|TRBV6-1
CASSTGSNTEAFF
TGTGCCAGCAGTACCGGGAGTAACACTGAAGCTTTCTTT
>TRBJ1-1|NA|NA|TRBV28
CATQYMNTEAFF
TGTGCCACCCAGTATATGAACACTGAAGCTTTCTTT
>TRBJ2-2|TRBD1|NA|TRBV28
CASSLYMRTGRTGELFF
TGTGCCAGCAGTTTATATATGAGGACAGGGAGAACCGGGGAGCTGTTTTTT
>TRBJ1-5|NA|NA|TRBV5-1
CASSLEGQGYQPQHF
TGCGCCAGCAGCCTGGAGGGGCAGGGCTATCAGCCCCAGCATTTT
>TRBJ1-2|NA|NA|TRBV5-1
CASSLFPGHYGYTF
TGCGCCAGCAGCTTGTTTCCAGGGCACTATGGCTACACCTTC
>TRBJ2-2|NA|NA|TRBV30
CAWSVSFTGELFF
TGTGCCTGGAGTGTTAGTTTCACCGGGGAGCTGTTTTTT
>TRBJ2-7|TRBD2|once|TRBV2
CASRETSGPYEQYF
TGTGCCAGCAGAGAGACTAGCGGCCCCTACGAGCAGTACTTC
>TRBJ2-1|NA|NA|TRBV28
CASSFAGRYNEQFF
TGTGCCAGCAGTTTTGCGGGACGCTACAATGAGCAGTTCTTC
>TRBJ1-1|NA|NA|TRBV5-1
CASSLVPGANTEAFF
TGCGCCAGCAGCTTGGTTCCGGGAGCGAACACTGAAGCTTTCTTT
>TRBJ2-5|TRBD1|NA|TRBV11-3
CASTEDRTYQETQYF
TGTGCCAGCACCGAGGACAGGACTTACCAAGAGACCCAGTACTTC
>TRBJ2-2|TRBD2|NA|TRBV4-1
CASSLRSGRASGTGELFF
TGCGCCAGCAGCCTCCGTAGCGGGAGGGCTTCGGGCACCGGGGAGCTGTTTTTT
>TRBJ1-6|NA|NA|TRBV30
CAFKRHFNSPLHF
TGTGCTTTCAAACGACACTTTAATTCACCCCTCCACTTT
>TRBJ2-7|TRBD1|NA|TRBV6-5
CASTRDRSTYEQYF
TGTGCCAGCACAAGGGACAGGTCGACCTACGAGCAGTACTTC
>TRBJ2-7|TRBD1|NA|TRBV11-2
CASSPTGRGLYEQYF
TGTGCCAGCAGCCCTACGGGCAGGGGGCTCTACGAGCAGTACTTC
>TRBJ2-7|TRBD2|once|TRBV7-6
CASSQIFLAGVLPTYEQYF
TGTGCCAGCAGTCAAATATTCCTAGCGGGGGTCCTACCTACTTACGAGCAGTACTTC
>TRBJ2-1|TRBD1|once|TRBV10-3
CAISGQEGAQEQFF
TGTGCCATCAGTGGACAAGAGGGGGCCCAGGAGCAGTTCTTC
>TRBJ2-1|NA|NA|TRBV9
CASSLQDYRDEQFF
TGTGCCAGCAGCCTACAGGACTATCGGGATGAGCAGTTCTTC
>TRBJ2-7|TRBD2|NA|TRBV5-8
CASSGRASYEQYF
TGTGCCAGCAGCGGGAGGGCCTCCTACGAGCAGTACTTC
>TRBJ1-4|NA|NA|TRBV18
CASSSGLTTNEKLFF
TGTGCCAGCTCATCCGGACTCACAACTAATGAAAAACTGTTTTTT
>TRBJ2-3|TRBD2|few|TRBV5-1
CASSLGLAGDTDTQYF
TGCGCCAGCAGCTTGGGACTAGCGGGAGACACAGATACGCAGTATTTT
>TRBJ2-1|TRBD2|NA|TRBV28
CASTPWLAGVVGNEQFF
TGTGCCAGCACCCCCTGGCTAGCGGGAGTTGTAGGCAATGAGCAGTTCTTC